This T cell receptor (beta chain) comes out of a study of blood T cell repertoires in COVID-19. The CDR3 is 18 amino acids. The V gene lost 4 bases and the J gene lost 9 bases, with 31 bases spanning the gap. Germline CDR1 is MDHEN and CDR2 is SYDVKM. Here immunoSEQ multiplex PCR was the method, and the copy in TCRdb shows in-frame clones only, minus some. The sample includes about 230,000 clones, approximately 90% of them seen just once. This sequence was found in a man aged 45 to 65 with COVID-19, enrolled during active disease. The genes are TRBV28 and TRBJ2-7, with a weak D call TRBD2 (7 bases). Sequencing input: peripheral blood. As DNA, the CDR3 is TGTGCCAGCAGTTCCCTGAGGGGGAGGGGGACACCTGTTATTGGGCAGTACTTC. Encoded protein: CASSSLRGRGTPVIGQYF.